The next 14 T cell receptor beta chains were all read from a single sample in a study of cytomegalovirus exposure and HLA in healthy donors. The PCR employed 60 Vbeta primers together with 13 Jbeta primers. Repertoires were generated with immunoSEQ multiplex PCR, while TCRdb's copy carries only in-frame clones and drops some. The sample shows about 170,000 clones, under 80% of them seen only once. Input material: PBMCs. The receptors were gathered from a female donor in good health and CMV-seronegative.

The V and J genes are TRBV2 and TRBJ2-7; the match to TRBD1 covers 11 bases. The V gene's germline CDR1 is SNHLY and CDR2 FYNNEI. The CDR3 is 14 residues long. Trimming removed 6 bases from V and 7 bases from J; junction bases left unmatched: 8. The DNA of the CDR3 is TGTGCCAGCAGAGTAGGACAGGGGGCGCGTGAGCAGTACTTC. Translated, it gives CASRVGQGAREQYF.

This chain joins TRBV27 and TRBJ2-7, with TRBD2 identical over 9 bases. Per the germline V gene, CDR1 is MNHEY and CDR2 is SMNVEV (reference sequence). CDR3 length: 14 residues. Trimming took 6 bases from V and 2 from J; bases not matched to a gene: 5. The DNA for the CDR3 is TGTGCCAGCAGCTCAGCGGGAGGCGCCTACGAGCAGTACTTC. It specifies CASSSAGGAYEQYF.

The rearrangement joins TRBV5-1 to TRBJ2-7; 7 bases fit TRBD1. Germline loops: CDR1 SGHRS, CDR2 YFSETQ. This CDR3 is 14 amino acids long. The V segment lost 4 bases and the J segment 5 bases; nucleotides outside the gene matches: 9. The CDR3 loop is CASSLQGVLNEQYF. The CDR3 DNA reads TGCGCCAGCAGCCTGCAGGGGGTATTAAACGAGCAGTACTTC. Together with reference TRBV5-1 and TRBJ2-7, the CDR3 gives the full variable domain: KAGVTQTPRYLIKTRGQQVTLSCSPISGHRSVSWYQQTPGQGLQFLFEYFSETQRNKGNFPGRFSGRQFSNSRSEMNVSTLELGDSALYLCASSLQGVLNEQYFGPGTRLTVT.

The chain couples TRBV5-4 to TRBJ1-6; 8 bases align to TRBD1. Germline trimming cut 4 bases from V and 7 bases from J; bases unmatched to any gene: 4. The CDR3 extends over 14 amino acids. Germline V gene sequence: CDR1 SGHNT, CDR2 YYREEE (reference sequence). The CDR3 sequence: CASSRDRQNSPLHF. The CDR3 region has the DNA TGTGCCAGCAGCCGGGACAGGCAAAATTCACCCCTCCACTTT.

The rearrangement uses TRBV5-1 and TRBJ1-1; 7 positions match TRBD1. The CDR3 loop spans 16 amino acids. V lost 0 bases to trimming and J lost 1 base; unmatched junction nucleotides: 6. The germline V gene encodes CDR1 SGHRS and CDR2 YFSETQ. Here the CDR3 reads CASSLAPGGPNTEAFF. The CDR3 DNA sequence: TGCGCCAGCAGCTTGGCTCCAGGGGGGCCGAACACTGAAGCTTTCTTT.

This chain links TRBV5-1 with TRBJ2-1, with D uncertain. Germline CDR1 reads SGHRS; CDR2 reads YFSETQ. V was clipped by 0 bases and J by 1 base, with 8 bases between them. This CDR3 is 15 amino acids long. The CDR3 DNA reads as TGCGCCAGCAGCTTGGACACACATTCCTACAATGAGCAGTTCTTC. This encodes CASSLDTHSYNEQFF.

V usage is TRBV18 and J usage is TRBJ2-1; 8 nucleotides agree with TRBD2. The V segment lost 0 bases and the J segment 7 bases; nucleotides outside the gene matches: 5. CDR1 and CDR2 (germline): KGHSH, LQKENI. This CDR3 has 15 amino acids. CDR3 in amino acids: CASSPPAGAGNEQFF. The CDR3, as DNA: TGTGCCAGCTCACCACCAGCGGGGGCCGGTAATGAGCAGTTCTTC.

This sequence joins TRBV10-3 and TRBJ1-1, with D possibly TRBD1 on 6 matching bases. The germline V gene has CDR1 ENHRY and CDR2 SYGVKD. The CDR3 is 15 amino acids. Trimming removed 1 base from V and 1 base from J, with 10 bases in between. The CDR3, as DNA: TGTGCCATCAGTGAGTATCAGGGGCGGAACACTGAAGCTTTCTTT. As protein: CAISEYQGRNTEAFF.

The rearrangement joins TRBV4-1 to TRBJ1-2; D call uncertain. The CDR3 totals 13 residues. The V end lost 1 base, the J end lost 8 bases, and 11 bases lay between the germline ends. Germline V gives CDR1 MGHRA, CDR2 YSYEKL. DNA for the CDR3: TGCGCCAGCAGCCAAGGTCCGGGAGGGGGCTACACCTTC. It yields the protein CASSQGPGGGYTF.

The chain combines TRBV19 with TRBJ2-6, with a possible D match to TRBD1 (6 bases). Germline values: CDR1 LNHDA, CDR2 SQIVND (reference sequence). The CDR3 contains 17 residues. V lost 3 bases and J 2 bases, leaving 14 bases between the germline ends. The CDR3, as DNA: TGTGCCAGTAGTATTGGAGTACGGACAGCTGGGGCCAACGTCCTGACTTTC. This sequence encodes CASSIGVRTAGANVLTF.

The rearrangement joins TRBV7-2 to TRBJ2-6; 7 nucleotides line up with TRBD1. Losses at the gene ends were 5 bases for V and 0 bases for J; bases not matched to a gene: 7. This CDR3 is built from 17 residues. CDR1 is SGHTA, CDR2 FQGNSA, per germline. The DNA of the CDR3 is TGTGCCAGCAGCCCCAGGACAGGACTCTCTGGGGCCAACGTCCTGACTTTC. This codes for CASSPRTGLSGANVLTF.

The chain employs TRBV19 and TRBJ1-4, with 7 positions matching TRBD1. CDR3 size: 11 residues. V shed 8 bases, J shed 10 bases, and the junction held 4 bases outside the gene matches. Per germline, CDR1 LNHDA and CDR2 SQIVND (reference sequence). The CDR3: CASADRSKLFF. The CDR3 DNA is TGTGCCAGTGCGGACAGGTCAAAACTGTTTTTT.

The chain joins TRBV5-1 to TRBJ1-6; no firm D call. The germline V and J ends were trimmed by 0 bases and 1 base, with 11 bases remaining between them. Germline CDR1 is SGHRS and CDR2 is YFSETQ. The CDR3 consists of 17 residues. The CDR3 loop reads CASSLDVSVSYNSPLHF. The CDR3 DNA is TGCGCCAGCAGCTTGGACGTTTCAGTATCCTATAATTCACCCCTCCACTTT.

The chain joins TRBV6-6 to TRBJ1-5; D remains unclear. Trimming left V 5 bases short and J 6 bases short, with 8 bases between. This CDR3 spans 12 amino acids. Germline lookup yields CDR1 MNHNY and CDR2 SVGAGI (reference sequence). The CDR3 sequence: CASSRTGQPQHF. The CDR3, as DNA: TGTGCCAGCAGTCGGACTGGTCAGCCCCAGCATTTT.